This T cell receptor (beta chain) was sequenced during a study of graft-versus-host responses after intestinal transplantation. Whole-study context: Anti-thymocyte globulin induction, then tacrolimus and steroids for about three years, went to all recipients. Findings of the study overall: Allografts from individuals with graft-donor T cell macrochimerism displayed high graft-versus-host to host-versus-graft clonal ratios. GvH clones occurred in recipient marrow; some first appeared in ileum or blood. Peak circulating GvH clone levels tracked with early post-transplant HvG declines.

The table came from immunoSEQ multiplex PCR; TCRdb's copy has only in-frame clones and leaves some out. The table records over 65,000 clones, about nine tenths of them present only once. Concerning this clone: Its antigen is still unknown.

From germline, CDR1 is LNHNV and CDR2 YYDKDF (reference sequence). Trimming removed 0 bases from V and 0 bases from J, with 9 bases in between. This CDR3 has 17 amino acids. This material consisted of unstimulated CD4+ T cells sorted from spleen or lymph node cells, taken before intestinal transplant. The chain couples TRBV15 to TRBJ1-6; D unclear. This clonotype was obtained from a human donor who received an intestinal transplant. The DNA of the CDR3 is TGTGCCACCAGCAGAGATACCCCGAGCTCCTATAATTCACCCCTCCACTTT. Encoded protein: CATSRDTPSSYNSPLHF. Combining the CDR3 with reference TRBV15 and TRBJ1-6 gives the whole variable domain DAMVIQNPRYQVTQFGKPVTLSCSQTLNHNVMYWYQQKSSQAPKLLFHYYDKDFNNEADTPDNFQSRRPNTSFCFLDIRSPGLGDTAMYLCATSRDTPSSYNSPLHFGNGTRLTVT.